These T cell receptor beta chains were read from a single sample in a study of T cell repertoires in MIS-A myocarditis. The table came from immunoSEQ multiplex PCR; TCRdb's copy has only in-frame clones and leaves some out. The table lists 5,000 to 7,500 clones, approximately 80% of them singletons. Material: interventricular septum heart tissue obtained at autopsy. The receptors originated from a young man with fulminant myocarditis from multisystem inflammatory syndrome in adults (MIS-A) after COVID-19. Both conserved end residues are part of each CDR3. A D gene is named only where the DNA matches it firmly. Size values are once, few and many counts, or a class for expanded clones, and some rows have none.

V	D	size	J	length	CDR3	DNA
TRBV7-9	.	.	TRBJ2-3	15	CASSLRAAGSDTQYF	TGTGCCAGCAGCTTGCGGGCGGCGGGCTCAGATACGCAGTATTTT
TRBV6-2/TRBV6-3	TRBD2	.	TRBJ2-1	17	CASSSLAGGKFYNEQFF	TGTGCCAGCAGTTCACTAGCGGGGGGCAAGTTCTACAATGAGCAGTTCTTC
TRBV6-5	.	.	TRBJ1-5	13	CASSYSSDQPQHF	TGTGCCAGCAGTTACTCGTCGGATCAGCCCCAGCATTTT
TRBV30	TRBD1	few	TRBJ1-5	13	CAWSPGGNQPQHF	TGTGCCTGGAGCCCAGGGGGGAATCAGCCCCAGCATTTT
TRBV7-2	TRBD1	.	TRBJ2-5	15	CASTLFRGPGETQYF	TGTGCCAGCACCCTATTCAGGGGGCCTGGTGAGACCCAGTACTTC
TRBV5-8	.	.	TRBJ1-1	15	CASSLVPRSGTEAFF	TGTGCCAGCAGCTTGGTCCCCAGGAGCGGCACTGAAGCTTTCTTT
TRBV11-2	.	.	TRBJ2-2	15	CASSLARRNTGELFF	TGTGCCAGCAGCTTAGCTAGGCGGAACACCGGGGAGCTGTTTTTT
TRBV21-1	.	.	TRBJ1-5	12	CASTGLNQPQHF	TGTGCCAGCACTGGGCTCAATCAGCCCCAGCATTTT
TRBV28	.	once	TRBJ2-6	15	CAGGDRGEGANVLTF	TGTGCGGGTGGGGACCGCGGAGAGGGGGCCAACGTCCTGACTTTC
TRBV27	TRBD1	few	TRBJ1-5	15	CASSPMGQGRQPQHF	TGTGCCAGCAGTCCAATGGGACAGGGGCGGCAGCCCCAGCATTTT
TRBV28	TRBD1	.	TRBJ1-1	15	CASNLPTGGATEAFF	TGTGCCAGCAACCTTCCGACAGGGGGCGCGACTGAAGCTTTCTTT
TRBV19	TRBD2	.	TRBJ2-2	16	CASCPAGVFFTGELFF	TGTGCCAGTTGTCCAGCGGGAGTGTTTTTCACCGGGGAGCTGTTTTTT
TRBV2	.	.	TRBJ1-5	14	CASSGVGGNQPQHF	TGTGCCAGCTCAGGGGTTGGGGGCAATCAGCCCCAGCATTTT
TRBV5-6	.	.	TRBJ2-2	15	CASSLGGTVTGELFF	TGTGCCAGCAGCTTGGGAGGGACGGTAACCGGGGAGCTGTTTTTT
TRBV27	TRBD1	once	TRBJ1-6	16	CASRIRGQLNNSPLHF	TGTGCCAGCAGAATTAGGGGACAGTTAAATAATTCACCCCTCCACTTT
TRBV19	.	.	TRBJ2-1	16	CASSQWGQTGYNEQFF	TGTGCCAGTAGCCAATGGGGCCAGACGGGGTACAATGAGCAGTTCTTC
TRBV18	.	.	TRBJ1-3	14	CASSPGESGNTIYF	TGTGCCAGCTCACCTGGGGAGTCTGGAAACACCATATATTTT
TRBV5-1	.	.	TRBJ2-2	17	CASSGNPIGGNTGELFF	TGCGCCAGCAGCGGTAACCCCATAGGCGGGAACACCGGGGAGCTGTTTTTT
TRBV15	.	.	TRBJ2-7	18	CATSRVYGVSRVFYEQYF	TGTGCCACCAGCAGGGTCTATGGAGTCTCTCGGGTCTTCTACGAGCAGTACTTC
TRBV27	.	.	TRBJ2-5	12	CASSLPKGTQYF	TGTGCCAGCAGTCTACCCAAGGGGACCCAGTACTTC
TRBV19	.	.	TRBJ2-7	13	CASSATGAYEQYF	TGTGCCAGTAGTGCCACAGGCGCCTACGAGCAGTACTTC
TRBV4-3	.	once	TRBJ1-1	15	CASSQGGHTNTEAFF	TGCGCCAGCAGCCAAGGGGGACACACGAACACTGAAGCTTTCTTT